This T cell receptor (beta chain) stems from a study of shared clonotypes between healthy human individuals. From germline, CDR1 is SGHDT and CDR2 YYEEEE. Unmatched junction bases numbered 8, after V lost 4 bases and J lost 1 base. The CDR3 is 15 residues long. This clone was observed a handful of times. Measured with immunoSEQ multiplex PCR; TCRdb has only the in-frame clones, and not every one. The sample consists of millions of clones, 85% to 95% of them appearing once. Specimen: naive CD4+ T cells sorted from blood. Regarding subset: CD45RA+ positively selected. The receptor was isolated from a man between 18 and 29 years old in good health. The rearrangement joins TRBV5-6 to TRBJ2-7, with TRBD1 matching over 7 bases. Here the CDR3 DNA reads TGTGCCAGCAGCAGTGGTCCGGGACAGTCCTACGAGCAGTACTTC. It is translated as CASSSGPGQSYEQYF. Full variable domain (remainder filled in from reference TRBV5-6 and TRBJ2-7): DAGVTQSPTHLIKTRGQQVTLRCSPKSGHDTVSWYQQALGQGPQFIFQYYEEEERQRGNFPDRFSGHQFPNYSSELNVNALLLGDSALYLCASSSGPGQSYEQYFGPGTRLTVT.